The 18 T cell receptor beta chains below come from one sample, sequenced in a study of shared clonotypes between healthy human individuals. The data were produced by immunoSEQ multiplex PCR, yet TCRdb's version contains in-frame clones alone and is incomplete. This sample yields roughly 1,100,000 clones, of which around 75% are seen a single time; approximately 1.5% belongs to the top ten. Sequencing was done on a sample of memory CD4+ T cells sorted from blood. This sample's subset: CD45RA-negative fraction. The receptors come from a man younger than 35 in good health.

The genes are TRBV5-1 and TRBJ2-7; D unclear. In germline, CDR1 is SGHRS, CDR2 YFSETQ. V dropped 4 bases and J dropped 0 bases, with 17 bases sitting between them. There are 16 residues in the CDR3. The CDR3 reads CASSTTPYPGSYEQYF. The CDR3 DNA reads as TGCGCCAGCAGCACCACACCCTACCCGGGCTCCTACGAGCAGTACTTC.

A few counts support this clone. This chain joins TRBV28 and TRBJ2-7; possible D gene TRBD1, 5 bases. The germline V gene has CDR1 MDHEN and CDR2 SYDVKM. V lost 6 bases to trimming and J lost 0 bases, with 9 bases between them. The CDR3 spans 13 residues. Written as DNA, the CDR3 is TGTGCCAGCAGAGACAGTCTCTCCTACGAGCAGTACTTC. Translation: CASRDSLSYEQYF.

CDR3 loop: CAARADFSGNTIYF. The DNA for the CDR3 is TGTGCCGCAAGAGCGGATTTCTCTGGAAACACCATATATTTT. The chain couples TRBV19 to TRBJ1-3; D unclear. V was cut by 11 bases and J by 0 bases, with 14 bases left in between. Germline V gene sequence: CDR1 LNHDA, CDR2 SQIVND (reference sequence). CDR3 length: 14 residues.

The CDR3 DNA reads as TGTGCCAGTAGTATATGGGCTAGTAGAGGGGATACGCAGTATTTT. Protein product: CASSIWASRGDTQYF. This chain links TRBV19 with TRBJ2-3; D is perhaps TRBD2 (5 bases). This CDR3 contains 15 residues. V was pared by 2 bases and J by 6 bases, with 15 bases between. Germline CDR1 is LNHDA and CDR2 is SQIVND (reference sequence).

The rearrangement uses TRBV28 and TRBJ2-2; no definite D call. Trimming removed 6 bases at V and 0 bases at J, with 8 bases between. Germline CDR1 is MDHEN and CDR2 is SYDVKM. This CDR3 comprises 14 residues. CDR3 nucleotide sequence: TGTGCCAGCAGAGGGCAGTCGAACACCGGGGAGCTGTTTTTT. This codes for CASRGQSNTGELFF.

This rearrangement joins TRBV6-1 to TRBJ2-7, with 9 nucleotides matching TRBD2. Looked up from germline, CDR1 is MNHNS and CDR2 is SASEGT. This CDR3 spans 16 amino acids. With 1 base clipped from V and 0 bases from J, the junction kept 4 bases outside the gene matches. CDR3 in amino acids: CASSEGLAAISYEQYF. The CDR3 DNA reads as TGTGCCAGCAGTGAAGGACTAGCGGCGATCTCCTACGAGCAGTACTTC.

This chain links TRBV6-1 with TRBJ2-2; D is uncertain. Germline CDR1 MNHNS, CDR2 SASEGT. The CDR3 length is 13 residues. Trimming removed 11 bases from V and 1 base from J, with 11 bases in between. The CDR3 spells CASPGWNTGELFF. The DNA of the CDR3 is TGTGCCTCCCCGGGTTGGAACACCGGGGAGCTGTTTTTT.

The V and J genes are TRBV18 and TRBJ2-1; D ambiguous. Germline assignment: CDR1 KGHSH and CDR2 LQKENI. Trimming cost V 6 bases and J 0 bases, with 9 bases left between them. The CDR3 has 14 amino acids. CDR3 loop: CASSGSTSYNEQFF. The CDR3 coding sequence is TGTGCCAGCTCGGGGTCAACCTCCTACAATGAGCAGTTCTTC.

V is TRBV29-1 and J is TRBJ2-1; D is unresolved. There are 14 residues in the CDR3. V was cut by 4 bases and J by 0 bases, with 10 bases left in between. Looked up from germline, CDR1 is SQVTM and CDR2 is ANQGSEA. Here the CDR3 DNA reads TGCAGCGTTGGTTTTCGTAGCTCCTACAATGAGCAGTTCTTC. Translated, it gives CSVGFRSSYNEQFF.

A word on this clone: This specimen includes other DNA sequences encoding the same CDR3. J is TRBJ2-2 and V is TRBV18; tentatively, D is TRBD2 (6 bases). Germline lookup yields CDR1 KGHSH and CDR2 LQKENI. The CDR3 is 14 residues long. Trimming shortened V by 2 bases and J by 5 bases, and 9 bases separated the two germline ends. The CDR3 bases are TGTGCCAGCTCACCAGAGACTAGAACCGGGGAGCTGTTTTTT. Its translation is CASSPETRTGELFF.

The gene calls are TRBV10-3 and TRBJ2-3; no definite D call. CDR3 length equals 12 residues. Germline values: CDR1 ENHRY, CDR2 SYGVKD. With 2 bases removed from V and 5 bases from J, the gap between germline ends came to 5 bases. This CDR3 is CAISEARDTQYF. CDR3 nucleotide sequence: TGTGCCATCAGTGAGGCGAGAGATACGCAGTATTTT.

This clone came up once. This chain uses TRBV6-6 with TRBJ2-7, with TRBD1 identical over 10 bases. J was trimmed by 7 bases and V by 0 bases; bases with no gene match: 3. Germline V gene lookup returns CDR1 MNHNY and CDR2 SVGAGI (reference sequence). CDR3 length: 14 residues. DNA for the CDR3: TGTGCCAGCAGTTACTCGACAGGGGGCCGGGAGCAGTACTTC. It translates to CASSYSTGGREQYF.

The DNA for the CDR3 is TGTGCCAGCAGCGTAGTGGGGGACACAGGGAGGAGGTATGGCTACACCTTC. It codes for CASSVVGDTGRRYGYTF. The genes are TRBV9 and TRBJ1-2; D perhaps matches TRBD1 (6 bases). CDR3 size: 17 residues. V lost 0 bases and J 5 bases, leaving 20 bases between the germline ends. The germline CDR1 and CDR2 sequences are SGDLS and YYNGEE.

The rearrangement uses TRBV7-9 and TRBJ2-5; TRBD1 agrees at 10 bases. The CDR3 covers 18 residues. Germline-derived CDR1 and CDR2 are SEHNR and FQNEAQ (reference sequence). Trimming at V came to 5 bases and at J to 1 base, leaving 13 bases not matched to a gene. CDR3 bases: TGTGCCAGCAGCCCCAGGACAGGGGGATTTGGCCCCCAAGAGACCCAGTACTTC. It codes for CASSPRTGGFGPQETQYF. Full variable domain (missing parts from reference TRBV7-9 and TRBJ2-5): DTGVSQNPRHKITKRGQNVTFRCDPISEHNRLYWYRQTLGQGPEFLTYFQNEAQLEKSRLLSDRFSAERPKGSFSTLEIQRTEQGDSAMYLCASSPRTGGFGPQETQYFGPGTRLLVL.

The rearrangement joins TRBV18 to TRBJ2-3; D is unclear. CDR3 length equals 13 residues. The germline V gene has CDR1 KGHSH and CDR2 LQKENI. V lost 3 bases and J lost 2, with 6 bases in between. This CDR3 is CASSPAPTDTQYF. For the CDR3, the DNA is TGTGCCAGCTCACCGGCCCCCACAGATACGCAGTATTTT.

The V and J genes are TRBV14 and TRBJ2-6; possible D gene TRBD1, 5 bases. Trimming took 1 base from V and 2 from J, leaving 6 bases between them. The germline V gene encodes CDR1 SGHDN and CDR2 FVKESK. The CDR3 sequence is 15 residues long. The CDR3 region is CASSQVRAGANVLTF. The CDR3 coding sequence is TGTGCCAGCAGCCAAGTCAGGGCTGGGGCCAACGTCCTGACTTTC. The variable domain in full, with the rest retrieved from reference TRBV14 and TRBJ2-6, is EAGVTQFPSHSVIEKGQTVTLRCDPISGHDNLYWYRRVMGKEIKFLLHFVKESKQDESGMPNNRFLAERTGGTYSTLKVQPAELEDSGVYFCASSQVRAGANVLTFGAGSRLTVL.

This sequence joins TRBV5-4 and TRBJ2-1; D is tentatively TRBD1 or TRBD2 (7 bases each). Per germline, CDR1 SGHNT and CDR2 YYREEE (reference sequence). CDR3 length equals 17 residues. V shed 1 base and J shed 4 bases, with 18 bases lying between them. The CDR3 here is CASSLLLGRGGYNEQFF. The CDR3 DNA reads as TGTGCCAGCAGCTTGCTGTTGGGCAGGGGGGGGTACAATGAGCAGTTCTTC.

Note on this clone: Because it lacks the conserved phenylalanine or tryptophan at the end, this CDR3 is likely a read error. The DNA is omitted, as the CDR3 cannot be located on it reliably, and the CDR3 follows TCRdb's listing. The chain has TRBV21-1 and TRBJ1-5; the table calls TRBD1, which could not be checked here. TRBV21-1 is marked as a pseudogene. The CDR3 totals 15 residues, both ends included. CDR3 in amino acids: CASKGAIRGHRVLVS.